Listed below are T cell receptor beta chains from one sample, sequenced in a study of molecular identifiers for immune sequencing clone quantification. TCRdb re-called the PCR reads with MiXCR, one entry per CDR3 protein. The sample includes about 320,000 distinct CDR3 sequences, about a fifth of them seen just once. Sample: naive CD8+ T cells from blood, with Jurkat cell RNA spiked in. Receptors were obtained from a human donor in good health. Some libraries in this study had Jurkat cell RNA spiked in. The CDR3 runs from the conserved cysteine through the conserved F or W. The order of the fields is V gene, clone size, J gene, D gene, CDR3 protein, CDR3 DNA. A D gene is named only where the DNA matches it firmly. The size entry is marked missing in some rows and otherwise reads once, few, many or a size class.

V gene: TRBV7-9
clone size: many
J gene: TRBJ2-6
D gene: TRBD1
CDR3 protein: CASSLPGQPAHVLTF
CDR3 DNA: TGTGCCAGCAGCTTGCCGGGACAGCCCGCCCACGTCCTGACTTTC

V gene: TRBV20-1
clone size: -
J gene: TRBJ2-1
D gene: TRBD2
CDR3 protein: CSASASGLEDYNEQFF
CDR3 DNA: TGCAGTGCTAGTGCTAGCGGTCTGGAGGATTACAATGAGCAGTTCTTC

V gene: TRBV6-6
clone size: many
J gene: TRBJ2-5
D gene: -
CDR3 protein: CASTTSLRRETQYF
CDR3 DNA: TGTGCCAGCACCACCAGCTTGCGCCGAGAGACCCAGTACTTC

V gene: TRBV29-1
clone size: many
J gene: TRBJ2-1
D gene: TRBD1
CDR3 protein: CSVVRDRNRNEQFF
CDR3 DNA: TGCAGCGTTGTCCGGGACAGGAACCGGAATGAGCAGTTCTTC

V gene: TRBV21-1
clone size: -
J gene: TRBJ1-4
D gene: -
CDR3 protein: CASSNEAGTGGPATNEKLFF
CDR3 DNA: TGTGCCAGCAGCAACGAGGCCGGGACAGGGGGCCCTGCAACTAATGAAAAACTGTTTTTT

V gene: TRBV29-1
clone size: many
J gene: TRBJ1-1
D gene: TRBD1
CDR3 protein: CSADRGFYTEAFF
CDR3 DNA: TGCAGCGCCGACAGGGGTTTTTACACTGAAGCTTTCTTT

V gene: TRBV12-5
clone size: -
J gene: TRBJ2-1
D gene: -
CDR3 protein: CASDHRDLYNEQFF
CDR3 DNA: TGTGCTAGTGATCACCGGGACTTATACAATGAGCAGTTCTTC

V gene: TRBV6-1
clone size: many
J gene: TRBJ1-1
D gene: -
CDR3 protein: CASSGGILTEAFF
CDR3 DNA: TGTGCCAGCAGTGGGGGTATTCTCACTGAAGCTTTCTTT

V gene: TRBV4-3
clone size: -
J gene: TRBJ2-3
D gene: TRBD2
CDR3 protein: CASSQDWGTSGATDTQYF
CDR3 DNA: TGCGCCAGCAGCCAAGATTGGGGGACTAGCGGGGCCACAGATACGCAGTATTTT

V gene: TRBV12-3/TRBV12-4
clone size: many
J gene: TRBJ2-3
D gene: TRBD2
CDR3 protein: CASSPGTSADTQYF
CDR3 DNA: TGTGCCAGCAGTCCCGGGACTAGCGCGGATACGCAGTATTTT

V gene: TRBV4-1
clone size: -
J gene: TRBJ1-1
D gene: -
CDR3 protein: CASSQKKTAINTEAFF
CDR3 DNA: TGCGCCAGCAGCCAGAAAAAGACAGCGATAAACACTGAAGCTTTCTTT

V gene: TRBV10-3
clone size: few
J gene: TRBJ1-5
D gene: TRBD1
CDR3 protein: CAISETGGVNQPQHF
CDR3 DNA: TGTGCCATCAGTGAGACAGGGGGCGTCAATCAGCCCCAGCATTTT

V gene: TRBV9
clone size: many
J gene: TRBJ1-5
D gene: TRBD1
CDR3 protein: CASSAGGQINQPQHF
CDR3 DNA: TGTGCCAGCAGCGCTGGGGGACAGATCAATCAGCCCCAGCATTTT

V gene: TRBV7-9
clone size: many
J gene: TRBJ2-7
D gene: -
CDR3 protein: CASSDGHGGEQYF
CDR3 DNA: TGTGCCAGCAGCGATGGACACGGGGGCGAGCAGTACTTC

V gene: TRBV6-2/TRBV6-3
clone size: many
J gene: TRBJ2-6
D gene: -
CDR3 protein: CASSYSRTEAGANVLTF
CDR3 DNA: TGTGCCAGCAGTTACTCCCGGACAGAGGCTGGGGCCAACGTCCTGACTTTC

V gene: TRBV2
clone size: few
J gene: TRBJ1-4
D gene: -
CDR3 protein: CASSEYPWGEKLFF
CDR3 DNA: TGTGCCAGCAGTGAATATCCGTGGGGAGAAAAACTGTTTTTT

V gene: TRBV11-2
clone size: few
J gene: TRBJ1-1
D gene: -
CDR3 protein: CASSLDLKTVKNTEAFF
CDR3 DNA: TGTGCCAGCAGCTTAGATCTAAAGACAGTTAAGAACACTGAAGCTTTCTTT

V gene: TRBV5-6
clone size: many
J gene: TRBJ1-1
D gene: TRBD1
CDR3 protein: CASSGPPDREDEAFF
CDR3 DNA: TGTGCCAGCAGCGGGCCCCCGGACAGGGAAGATGAAGCTTTCTTT

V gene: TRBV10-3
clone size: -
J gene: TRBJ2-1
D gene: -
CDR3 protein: CAIGDGTSNEQFF
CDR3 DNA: TGTGCCATCGGGGACGGGACAAGCAATGAGCAGTTCTTC

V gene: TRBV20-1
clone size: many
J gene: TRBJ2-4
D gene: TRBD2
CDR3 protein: CSARKLAEAKNIQYF
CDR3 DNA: TGCAGTGCTCGAAAACTAGCGGAGGCCAAAAACATTCAGTACTTC

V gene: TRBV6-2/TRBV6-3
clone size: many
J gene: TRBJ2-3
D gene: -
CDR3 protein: CASSSFREYPDTQYF
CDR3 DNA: TGTGCCAGCAGTTCTTTCCGGGAATACCCAGATACGCAGTATTTT

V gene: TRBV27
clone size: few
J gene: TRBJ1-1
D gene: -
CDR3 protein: CASSWSVRGATEAFF
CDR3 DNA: TGTGCCAGCAGTTGGTCAGTGCGGGGGGCAACTGAAGCTTTCTTT

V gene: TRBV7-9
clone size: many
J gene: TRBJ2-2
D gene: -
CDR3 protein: CASSLLGGELFF
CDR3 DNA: TGTGCCAGCTCCCTGTTAGGCGGGGAGCTGTTTTTT

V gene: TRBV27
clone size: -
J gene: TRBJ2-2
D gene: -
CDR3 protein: CASSFQDTGGLFF
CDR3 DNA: TGTGCCAGCAGTTTCCAGGACACCGGGGGGCTGTTTTTT

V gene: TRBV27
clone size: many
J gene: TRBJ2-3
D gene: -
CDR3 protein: CASSPLLAGRITDTQYF
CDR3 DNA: TGTGCCAGCAGTCCCTTACTAGCAGGAAGGATCACGGATACGCAGTATTTT

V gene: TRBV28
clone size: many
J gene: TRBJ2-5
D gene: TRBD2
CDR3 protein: CASRVAGEETQYF
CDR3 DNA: TGTGCCAGCAGGGTAGCGGGAGAAGAGACCCAGTACTTC

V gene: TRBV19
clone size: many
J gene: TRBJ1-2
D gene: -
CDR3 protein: CASSIDSYYGYTF
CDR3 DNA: TGTGCCAGTAGTATAGACAGTTACTATGGCTACACCTTC

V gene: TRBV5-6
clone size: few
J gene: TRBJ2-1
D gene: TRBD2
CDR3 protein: CASSTAGASYNEQFF
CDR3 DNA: TGTGCCAGCAGCACAGCGGGGGCCTCCTACAATGAGCAGTTCTTC

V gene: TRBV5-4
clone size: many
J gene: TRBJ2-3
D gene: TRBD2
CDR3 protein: CASSSSGSLTDTQYF
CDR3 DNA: TGTGCCAGCAGCTCTAGCGGGAGCCTCACAGATACGCAGTATTTT

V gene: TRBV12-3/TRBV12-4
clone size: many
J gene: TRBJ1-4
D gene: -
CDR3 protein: CASSLRLGVNEKLFF
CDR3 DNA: TGTGCCAGCAGTTTGCGTTTGGGAGTTAATGAAAAACTGTTTTTT

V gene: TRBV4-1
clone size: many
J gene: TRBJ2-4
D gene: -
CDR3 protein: CASSSEPVGGSKNIQYF
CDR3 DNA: TGCGCCAGCAGCTCTGAGCCGGTCGGGGGATCCAAAAACATTCAGTACTTC

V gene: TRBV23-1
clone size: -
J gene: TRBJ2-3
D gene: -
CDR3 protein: CASSPWTTLFCTDTQYF
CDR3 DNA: TGCGCCAGCAGTCCGTGGACAACCCTATTTTGCACAGATACGCAGTATTTT

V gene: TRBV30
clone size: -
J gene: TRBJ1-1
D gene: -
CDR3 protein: CAWSVQSNTEAFF
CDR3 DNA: TGTGCCTGGAGTGTACAATCGAACACTGAAGCTTTCTTT

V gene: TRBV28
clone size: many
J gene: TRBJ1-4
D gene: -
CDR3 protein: CASSLPPQDGLGNEKLFF
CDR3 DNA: TGTGCCAGCAGTTTACCTCCCCAGGACGGGCTGGGGAATGAAAAACTGTTTTTT

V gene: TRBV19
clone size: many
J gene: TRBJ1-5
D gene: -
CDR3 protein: CASSIGGVRNQPQHF
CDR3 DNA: TGTGCCAGTAGTATAGGTGGAGTTCGCAATCAGCCCCAGCATTTT

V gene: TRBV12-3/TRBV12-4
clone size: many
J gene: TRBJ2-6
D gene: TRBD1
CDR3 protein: CASRDRVFSGANVLTF
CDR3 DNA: TGTGCCAGCAGGGACAGGGTATTCTCTGGGGCCAACGTCCTGACTTTC

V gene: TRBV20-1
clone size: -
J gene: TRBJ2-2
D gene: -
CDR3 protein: CSALDLNRNTGGLFF
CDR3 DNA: TGCAGTGCTTTGGATCTTAACAGGAACACCGGGGGGCTGTTTTTT

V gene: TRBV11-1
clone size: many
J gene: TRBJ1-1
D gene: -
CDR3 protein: CASSLSRGGTEAFF
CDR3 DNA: TGTGCCAGCAGCTTGTCCAGGGGCGGCACTGAAGCTTTCTTT

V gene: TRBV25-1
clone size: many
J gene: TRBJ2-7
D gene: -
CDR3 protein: CASSDATYEQYF
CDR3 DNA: TGTGCCAGCAGTGACGCGACCTACGAGCAGTACTTC

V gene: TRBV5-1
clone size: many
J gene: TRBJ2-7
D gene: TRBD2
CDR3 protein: CASSPRTSGGSYEQYF
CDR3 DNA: TGCGCCAGCAGCCCCCGGACTAGCGGGGGCTCCTACGAGCAGTACTTC

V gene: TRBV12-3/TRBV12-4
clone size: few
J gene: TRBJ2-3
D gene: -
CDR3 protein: CASRTDTDTQYF
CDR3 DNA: TGTGCCAGCAGGACTGACACAGATACGCAGTATTTT

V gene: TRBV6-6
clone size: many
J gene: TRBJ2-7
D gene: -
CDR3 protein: CASSYSSRGYEQYF
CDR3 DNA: TGTGCCAGCAGTTACTCGAGTAGGGGCTACGAGCAGTACTTC

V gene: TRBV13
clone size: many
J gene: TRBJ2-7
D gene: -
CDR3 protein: CASSPSPGKEQYF
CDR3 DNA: TGTGCCAGCAGCCCCTCCCCCGGGAAAGAGCAGTACTTC

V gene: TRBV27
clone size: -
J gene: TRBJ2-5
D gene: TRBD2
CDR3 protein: CASSLSGPRLAGNETQYF
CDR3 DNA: TGTGCCAGCAGTTTATCGGGCCCCCGGCTAGCGGGGAATGAGACCCAGTACTTC

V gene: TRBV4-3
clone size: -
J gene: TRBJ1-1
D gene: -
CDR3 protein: CASRPQHKPNTEAFF
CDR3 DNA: TGCGCCAGCAGGCCCCAACATAAGCCGAACACTGAAGCTTTCTTT

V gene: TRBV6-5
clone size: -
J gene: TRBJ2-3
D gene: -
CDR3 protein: CASSYSRGGTDTRYF
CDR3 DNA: TGTGCCAGCAGTTATTCCAGGGGGGGCACAGATACGCGGTATTTT